Listed here are 9 T cell receptor beta chains from one sample, sequenced in a study of T cell repertoires in cytomegalovirus infection. TCRdb independently ran MiXCR on the reads; one entry per CDR3 protein. The profile shows fewer than 85,000 distinct CDR3 sequences, about half of them singletons. Antigens for these TCRs are unknown. The source material was CD8+ T cells from cultured PBMCs, sampled from culture after CMV antigen stimulation. All receptors come from a human donor in good health (CMV status not recorded). Some clones in this sample may be carry-over from other donors' samples.

This clonotype was observed a few times. The chain employs TRBV7-9 and TRBJ1-5, with D hard to call. Per germline, CDR1 SEHNR and CDR2 FQNEAQ (reference sequence). The CDR3 loop spans 13 amino acids. V was pared by 5 bases and J by 4 bases, with 9 bases between. This CDR3 reads CASSDRYNQPQHF. DNA of the CDR3: TGTGCCAGCAGCGACCGGTATAATCAGCCCCAGCATTTT.

The V gene is TRBV5-6, the J gene TRBJ1-1; D is uncertain. Trimming shortened V by 0 bases and J by 7 bases, and 7 bases separated the two germline ends. The CDR3 covers 12 residues. Germline V gene data show CDR1 as SGHDT and CDR2 as YYEEEE. The CDR3 nucleotides are TGTGCCAGCAGCTTGGCAGTAAATGAAGCTTTCTTT. Translation: CASSLAVNEAFF.

There are a few counts of this clonotype. V usage is TRBV5-1 and J usage is TRBJ1-5; 7 bases align to TRBD1. Germline lookup yields CDR1 SGHRS and CDR2 YFSETQ. Trimming cost V 7 bases and J 3 bases; bases outside gene matches: 4. The CDR3 covers 13 residues. The CDR3 loop is CASRQGDNQPQHF. DNA for the CDR3: TGCGCCAGCCGTCAGGGGGACAATCAGCCCCAGCATTTT.

J is TRBJ2-1 and V is TRBV11-2, with D unclear. The V end was cut by 3 bases, the J end by 0 bases, with 12 bases between. The germline V gene encodes CDR1 SGHAT and CDR2 FQNNGV. The CDR3 covers 16 residues. The CDR3 region is CASSFLSPPSYNEQFF. The CDR3 nucleotides are TGTGCCAGCAGCTTTTTGAGTCCCCCCTCCTACAATGAGCAGTTCTTC.

CDR3 sequence: CASSSGLAGVAIGELFF. CDR3 DNA: TGTGCCAGCTCATCGGGACTAGCGGGAGTGGCGATCGGGGAGCTGTTTTTT. V is TRBV18 and J is TRBJ2-2, with 14 bases matching TRBD2. This CDR3 is 17 amino acids long. Germline CDR1 reads KGHSH; CDR2 reads LQKENI. V lost 5 bases to trimming and J lost 7 bases; unmatched junction nucleotides: 9.

This chain joins TRBV7-8 and TRBJ2-1; D is possibly TRBD2 (7 bases). The CDR3 loop spans 14 amino acids. V dropped 0 bases and J dropped 8 bases, with 11 bases sitting between them. CDR1 and CDR2 (germline): SGHVS, FQNEAQ. CDR3 bases: TGTGCCAGCAGCTTAGCGGGGGGGGCCGATGAGCAGTTCTTC. Its translation is CASSLAGGADEQFF.

This clonotype was recorded a few times. The chain carries TRBV12-3 or TRBV12-4 and TRBJ2-6; possibly TRBD2 for D (6 bases). V was pared by 5 bases and J by 1 base, with 15 bases between. The length of the CDR3 is 17 residues. The CDR3 DNA reads as TGTGCCAGCAGTGGCAGGGAGGATGGATCTGGGGCCAACGTCCTGACTTTC. It specifies CASSGREDGSGANVLTF.

This clonotype was recorded a few times. The chain has TRBV7-8 and TRBJ2-5, with D perhaps assigned TRBD1 or TRBD2 (6 bases each). The CDR3 runs to 17 residues. CDR1 is SGHVS, CDR2 FQNEAQ, per germline. The V end was cut by 4 bases, the J end by 2 bases, with 20 bases between. The CDR3 protein is CASSSRWAGEVQETQYF. In DNA, the CDR3 is TGTGCCAGCAGCTCCCGCTGGGCAGGGGAGGTTCAAGAGACCCAGTACTTC.

The chain carries TRBV5-4 and TRBJ2-3; 9 nucleotides agree with TRBD2. Germline V CDR1 and CDR2: SGHNT, YYREEE (reference sequence). Germline trimming cut 2 bases from V and 3 bases from J; bases unmatched to any gene: 4. The CDR3 covers 15 residues. CDR3 region: CASSLASGTTDTQYF. CDR3 nucleotide sequence: TGTGCCAGCAGCTTAGCTAGCGGGACGACAGATACGCAGTATTTT.